This T cell receptor beta chain was profiled in a study of cytotoxic CD8 clonotypes in ibrutinib-treated CLL. Whole-study results and caveats: Sampling schedules were unmatched across sustained-remission and progressing patients.

The data were produced by immunoSEQ multiplex PCR, yet TCRdb's version contains in-frame clones alone and is incomplete. The table has 65,000 to 85,000 clones, roughly nine tenths seen once. Genomic DNA in a quantity of about 2.1 micrograms was derived from cryopreserved PBMCs for TCR beta libraries. With respect to this clone: Its antigen remains unknown.

Sample: PBMCs, taken after 12 months of ibrutinib treatment. The TCR sequence derives from a human donor with chronic lymphocytic leukemia.

Here the CDR3 DNA reads TGTGCCAGCAGTGAATACGGAAGGGAAGATGAAGCTTTCTTT. Its translation: CASSEYGREDEAFF. This chain joins TRBV25-1 and TRBJ1-1; no reliable D call. The CDR3 length is 14 residues. Trimming pared 0 bases from V and 7 bases from J, leaving 12 bases between. CDR1 is MGHDK and CDR2 is SYGVNS in the germline V gene.